This TCR beta chain was found in a study of blood T cells in healthy people across ages. As for the study in general: Template switching retrieved approximately one barcoded beta molecule for each two T cells. The study, taken as a whole, reports: The fall in TCR beta diversity per million T cells was roughly linear with age.

With each sample, at least 5 micrograms of total RNA were extracted. Alongside a J-beta primer mix, a sample-barcoded 5' primer served in a second PCR lasting 7 to 11 cycles. TCRdb redid the calling of the 5' RACE reads with MiXCR, one entry per CDR3 protein. The data show some 640,000 distinct CDR3 sequences, around half seen once. V was pared by 3 bases and J by 4 bases, with 2 bases of the junction left unmatched. CDR1 and CDR2 from the germline V gene are LGHDT and YNNKEL (reference sequence). This CDR3 is 15 amino acids long. About this clonotype itself: Its antigen is not known.

This sequence originates from a woman in her sixties or seventies in good health. Sequenced: blood. This chain links TRBV3-1 with TRBJ2-1; 11 bases map to TRBD2. The CDR3 DNA is TGTGCCAGCAGCCAGGCTAGCGGGGGGTACAATGAGCAGTTCTTC. This translates into CASSQASGGYNEQFF.